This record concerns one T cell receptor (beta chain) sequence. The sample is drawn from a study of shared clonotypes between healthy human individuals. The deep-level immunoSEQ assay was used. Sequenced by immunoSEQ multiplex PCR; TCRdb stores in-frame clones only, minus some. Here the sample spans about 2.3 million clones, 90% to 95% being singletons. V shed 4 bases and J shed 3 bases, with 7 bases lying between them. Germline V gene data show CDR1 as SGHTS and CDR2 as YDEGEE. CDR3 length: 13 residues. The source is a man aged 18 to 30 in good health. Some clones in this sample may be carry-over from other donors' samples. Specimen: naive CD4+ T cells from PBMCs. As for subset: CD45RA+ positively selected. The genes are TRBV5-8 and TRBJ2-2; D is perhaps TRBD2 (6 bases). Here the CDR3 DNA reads TGTGCCAGCAGCCGGGACTACACCGGGGAGCTGTTTTTT. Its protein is CASSRDYTGELFF.